This T cell receptor (beta chain) was identified in a study of blood T cells in healthy people across ages. The length of the CDR3 is 15 residues. V lost 3 bases to trimming and J lost 3 bases; unmatched junction nucleotides: 7. This clonotype has a count of ten or more. A second PCR of about 7 to 12 cycles used a sample-barcoded 5' primer and a J-beta primer mix. Every single cDNA molecule received a tag from a template-switch adaptor with 12 random nucleotides. TCRdb reprocessed the 5' RACE reads via MiXCR and lists one record per CDR3 protein. Among a few hundred thousand distinct CDR3 sequences listed, more than 45% were seen once.

Sequenced sample: blood. The sequence derives from a man in his fifties or sixties in good health. This chain links TRBV12-3 or TRBV12-4 with TRBJ2-7; 8 positions match TRBD2. This chain's CDR3 is CASSFIVAGRYEQYF. The DNA for the CDR3 is TGTGCCAGCAGTTTCATTGTAGCGGGGCGCTACGAGCAGTACTTC.